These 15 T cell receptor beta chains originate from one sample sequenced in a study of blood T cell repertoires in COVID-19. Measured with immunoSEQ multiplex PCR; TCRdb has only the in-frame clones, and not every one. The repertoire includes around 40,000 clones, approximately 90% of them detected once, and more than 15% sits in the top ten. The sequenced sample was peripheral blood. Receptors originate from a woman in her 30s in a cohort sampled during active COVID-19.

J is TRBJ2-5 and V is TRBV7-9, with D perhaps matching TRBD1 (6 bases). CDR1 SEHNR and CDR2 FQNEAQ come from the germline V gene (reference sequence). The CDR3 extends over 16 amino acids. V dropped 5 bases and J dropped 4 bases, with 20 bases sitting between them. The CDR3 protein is CASSKEQGERGETQYF. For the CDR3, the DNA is TGTGCCAGCAGCAAAGAACAGGGTGAAAGAGGAGAGACCCAGTACTTC.

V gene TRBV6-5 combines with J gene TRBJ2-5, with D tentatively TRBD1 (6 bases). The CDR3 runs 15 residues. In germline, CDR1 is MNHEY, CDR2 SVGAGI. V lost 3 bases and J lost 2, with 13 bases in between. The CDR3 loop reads CASSYGGHTQETQYF. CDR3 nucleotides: TGTGCCAGCAGTTATGGGGGACATACTCAAGAGACCCAGTACTTC.

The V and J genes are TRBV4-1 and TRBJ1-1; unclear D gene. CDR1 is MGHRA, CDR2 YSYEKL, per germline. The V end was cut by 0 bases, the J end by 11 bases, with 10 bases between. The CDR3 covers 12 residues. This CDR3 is CASSQDGIRAFF. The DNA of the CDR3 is TGCGCCAGCAGCCAAGACGGTATCCGGGCTTTCTTT.

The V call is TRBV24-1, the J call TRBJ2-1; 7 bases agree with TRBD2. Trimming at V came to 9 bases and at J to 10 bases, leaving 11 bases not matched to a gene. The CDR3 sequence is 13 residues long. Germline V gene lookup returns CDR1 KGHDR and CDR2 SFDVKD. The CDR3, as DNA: TGTGCCACCGTAGGACTAGATTCTAACGAGCAGTTCTTC. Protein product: CATVGLDSNEQFF.

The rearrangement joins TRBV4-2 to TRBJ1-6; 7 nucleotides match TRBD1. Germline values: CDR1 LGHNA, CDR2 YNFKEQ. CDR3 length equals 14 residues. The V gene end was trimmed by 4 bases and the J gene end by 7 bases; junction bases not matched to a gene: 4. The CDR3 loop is CASSLGQQNSPLHF. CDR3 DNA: TGTGCCAGCAGCCTGGGACAGCAAAATTCACCCCTCCACTTT.

The CDR3 DNA sequence: TGTGCCAGCAGTCCCTCCCCCCAGACAGGGTGGAATGAAAAACTGTTTTTT. Translating it yields CASSPSPQTGWNEKLFF. V gene TRBV27 combines with J gene TRBJ1-4; the match to TRBD1 covers 7 bases. V lost 5 bases and J lost 5; bases outside the gene matches: 14. Per the germline V gene, CDR1 is MNHEY and CDR2 is SMNVEV (reference sequence). The CDR3 runs 17 residues. Using reference TRBV27 and TRBJ1-4 for the parts outside the CDR3, the full variable domain is EAQVTQNPRYLITVTGKKLTVTCSQNMNHEYMSWYRQDPGLGLRQIYYSMNVEVTDKGDVPEGYKVSRKEKRNFPLILESPSPNQTSLYFCASSPSPQTGWNEKLFFGSGTQLSVL.

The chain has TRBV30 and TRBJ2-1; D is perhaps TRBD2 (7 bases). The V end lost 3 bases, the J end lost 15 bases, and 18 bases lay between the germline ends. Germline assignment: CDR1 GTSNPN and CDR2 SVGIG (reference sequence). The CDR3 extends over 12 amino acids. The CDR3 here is CAWREPSRGGFF. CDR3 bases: TGTGCCTGGAGAGAACCCTCTAGGGGGGGGTTCTTC.

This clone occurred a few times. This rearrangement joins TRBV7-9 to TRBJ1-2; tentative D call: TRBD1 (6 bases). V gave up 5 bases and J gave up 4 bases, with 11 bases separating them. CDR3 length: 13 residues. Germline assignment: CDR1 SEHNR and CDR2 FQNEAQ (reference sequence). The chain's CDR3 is CASSHGGAYGYTF. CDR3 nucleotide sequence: TGTGCCAGCAGCCACGGGGGGGCCTATGGCTACACCTTC.

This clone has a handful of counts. The CDR3 coding sequence is TGTGCCTGGAGCCTAACACAGAGCGGTAATTTAGTCTACGAGCAGTACTTC. It codes for CAWSLTQSGNLVYEQYF. The rearrangement joins TRBV30 to TRBJ2-7, with D possibly TRBD2 on 5 matching bases. There are 17 residues in the CDR3. Germline CDR1 and CDR2: GTSNPN and SVGIG (reference sequence). The V gene lost 3 bases and the J gene lost 3 bases, with 24 bases spanning the gap.

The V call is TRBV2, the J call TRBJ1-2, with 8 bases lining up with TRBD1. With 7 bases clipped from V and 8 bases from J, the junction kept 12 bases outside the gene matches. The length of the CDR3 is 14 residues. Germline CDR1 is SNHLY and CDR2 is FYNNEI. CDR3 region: CASNSDRGVEGYTF. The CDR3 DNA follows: TGTGCCAGCAATTCCGACAGGGGAGTGGAAGGCTACACCTTC. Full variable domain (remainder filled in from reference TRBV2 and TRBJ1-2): EPEVTQTPSHQVTQMGQEVILRCVPISNHLYFYWYRQILGQKVEFLVSFYNNEISEKSEIFDDQFSVERPDGSNFTLKIRSTKLEDSAMYFCASNSDRGVEGYTFGSGTRLTVV.

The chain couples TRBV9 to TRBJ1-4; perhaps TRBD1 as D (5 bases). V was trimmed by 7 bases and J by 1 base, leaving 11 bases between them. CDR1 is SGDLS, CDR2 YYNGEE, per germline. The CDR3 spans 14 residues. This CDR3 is CASSQGGTNEKLFF. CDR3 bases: TGTGCCAGCTCGCAGGGAGGAACTAATGAAAAACTGTTTTTT.

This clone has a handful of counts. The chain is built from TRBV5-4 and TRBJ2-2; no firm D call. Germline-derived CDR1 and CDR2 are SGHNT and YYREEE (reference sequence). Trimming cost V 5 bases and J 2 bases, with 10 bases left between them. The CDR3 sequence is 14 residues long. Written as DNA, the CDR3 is TGTGCCAGCAGTTTTAGCCCCAACACCGGGGAGCTGTTTTTT. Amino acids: CASSFSPNTGELFF. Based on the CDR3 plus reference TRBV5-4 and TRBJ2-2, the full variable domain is ETGVTQSPTHLIKTRGQQVTLRCSSQSGHNTVSWYQQALGQGPQFIFQYYREEENGRGNFPPRFSGLQFPNYSSELNVNALELDDSALYLCASSFSPNTGELFFGEGSRLTVL.

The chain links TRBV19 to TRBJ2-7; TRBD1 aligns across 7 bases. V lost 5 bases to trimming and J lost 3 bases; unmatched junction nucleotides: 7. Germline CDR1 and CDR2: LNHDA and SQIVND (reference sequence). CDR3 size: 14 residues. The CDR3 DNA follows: TGTGCCAGTAGTGCGTTCCGGGACAGCTACGAGCAGTACTTC. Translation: CASSAFRDSYEQYF.

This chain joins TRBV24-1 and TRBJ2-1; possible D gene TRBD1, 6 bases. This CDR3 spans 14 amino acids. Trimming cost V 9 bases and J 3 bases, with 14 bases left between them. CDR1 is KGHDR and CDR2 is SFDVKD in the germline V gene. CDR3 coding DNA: TGTGCCACCGTCCCGGGACACCACTACAATGAGCAGTTCTTC. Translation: CATVPGHHYNEQFF.

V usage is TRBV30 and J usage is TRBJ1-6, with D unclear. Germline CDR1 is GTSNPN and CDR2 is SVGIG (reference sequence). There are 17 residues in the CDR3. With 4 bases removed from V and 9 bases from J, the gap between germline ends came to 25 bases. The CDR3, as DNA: TGTGCCTGGACCATTTCCCATTTTCATAAATACGGTTCACCCCTCCACTTT. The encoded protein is CAWTISHFHKYGSPLHF.